This is a list of T cell receptor beta chains from one sample in a study of blood T cell repertoires in COVID-19. Here immunoSEQ multiplex PCR was the method, and the copy in TCRdb shows in-frame clones only, minus some. The table shows about 60,000 clones, with 80% to 90% occurring only once. Material for sequencing was peripheral blood. All receptors derive from a woman older than 75 with active COVID-19. The CDR3 runs from the conserved cysteine through the conserved F or W. Size is stated for part of the rows, as once, few or many counts, or as a class when the clone is expanded.

>TRBJ2-7|TRBV7-2|-
CASSPRGGASSYEQYF
>TRBJ1-2|TRBV7-9|-
CASSLGQLNYGYTF
>TRBJ2-7|TRBV6-5|-
CASSRGGQGAKQYF
>TRBJ2-7|TRBV10-1|-
CASRTSGGPPSYEQYF
>TRBJ2-5|TRBV3-1/TRBV3-2|-
CASSRGLAGGPETQYF
>TRBJ2-3|TRBV7-9|-
CASSLLGGVADTQYF
>TRBJ1-2|TRBV5-1|-
CASSSQEGGYTF
>TRBJ2-5|TRBV29-1|-
CSVVREIGETQYF
>TRBJ1-6|TRBV19|-
CASKEGIYSPLHF
>TRBJ2-7|TRBV13|few
CASSASLFTGRINEQYF
>TRBJ2-7|TRBV7-2|once
CASSLRIAGATSYEQYF
>TRBJ1-4|TRBV27|-
CASFPGAINEKLFF
>TRBJ2-7|TRBV7-9|few
CASSFTGMGEQYF
>TRBJ2-7|TRBV11-2|few
CASSLRRTVKAGAYEQYF
>TRBJ2-2|TRBV28|-
CATRSGGNTGELFF
>TRBJ2-5|TRBV4-1|few
CASSQSRYRGGETQYF